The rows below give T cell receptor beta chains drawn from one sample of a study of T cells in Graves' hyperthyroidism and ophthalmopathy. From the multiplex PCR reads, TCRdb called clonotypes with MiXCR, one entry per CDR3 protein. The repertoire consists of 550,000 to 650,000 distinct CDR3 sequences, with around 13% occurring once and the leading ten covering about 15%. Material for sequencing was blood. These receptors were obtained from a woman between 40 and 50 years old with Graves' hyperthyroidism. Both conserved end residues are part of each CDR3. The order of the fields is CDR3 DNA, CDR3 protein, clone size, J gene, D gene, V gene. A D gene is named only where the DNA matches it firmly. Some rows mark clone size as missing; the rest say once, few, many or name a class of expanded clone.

cdr3_nt: TGCAGTGCTTTAGGGTTAATGGGTGAAAAACTGTCTTTT
cdr3_aa: CSALGLMGEKLSF
clone_size: .
j_call: TRBJ1-4
d_call: .
v_call: TRBV20-1

cdr3_nt: TGCAGTGCTCAGGACAGCCCCTACGAGCAGTACTTC
cdr3_aa: CSAQDSPYEQYF
clone_size: many
j_call: TRBJ2-7
d_call: .
v_call: TRBV20-1

cdr3_nt: TGTGCCAGCAGTTCCTATATAGGGACAGGGGGCGACTTAAAGGACTGGTCGAACACTGAAGCTTTCTTT
cdr3_aa: CASSSYIGTGGDLKDWSNTEAFF
clone_size: many
j_call: TRBJ1-1
d_call: TRBD1
v_call: TRBV28

cdr3_nt: TGTGCCACCAGCGGACCCGGGACCTATGGCTACACCTTC
cdr3_aa: CATSGPGTYGYTF
clone_size: .
j_call: TRBJ1-2
d_call: .
v_call: TRBV15

cdr3_nt: TGCAGTGCTCCCGGAGCTCTGTCAGATACGCAGTATTTT
cdr3_aa: CSAPGALSDTQYF
clone_size: many
j_call: TRBJ2-3
d_call: .
v_call: TRBV20-1

cdr3_nt: TGTGCCACCAGTGGGGACAGGGACACCGGGGAGCTGTTTTTT
cdr3_aa: CATSGDRDTGELFF
clone_size: few
j_call: TRBJ2-2
d_call: TRBD1
v_call: TRBV24-1

cdr3_nt: TGTGCCAGCAGTCCCAACATAGACGGAGCGTATGGCTACACCTTC
cdr3_aa: CASSPNIDGAYGYTF
clone_size: many
j_call: TRBJ1-2
d_call: .
v_call: TRBV27

cdr3_nt: TGTGCCAGCAGTTCAAACCCCCCCGGGACAGGGTTAACCCTCCACTTT
cdr3_aa: CASSSNPPGTGLTLHF
clone_size: .
j_call: TRBJ1-6
d_call: TRBD1
v_call: TRBV28

cdr3_nt: TGTGCCAGCAGTTCGATACCGGGACTCCCGGGGCATGAGCAGTTCTTC
cdr3_aa: CASSSIPGLPGHEQFF
clone_size: many
j_call: TRBJ2-1
d_call: .
v_call: TRBV28

cdr3_nt: TGTGCCACGTCGGGATCTTGGGAAAAACTGTTTTTT
cdr3_aa: CATSGSWEKLFF
clone_size: .
j_call: TRBJ1-4
d_call: .
v_call: TRBV6-2/TRBV6-3

cdr3_nt: TGCAGTGCTAAAGCGGGGGGCTCCCGGGAGACCCAGTACTTC
cdr3_aa: CSAKAGGSRETQYF
clone_size: many
j_call: TRBJ2-5
d_call: TRBD2
v_call: TRBV20-1

cdr3_nt: TGCAGTGCTAAAGGACAGGAGAGGCTATGGAGCAATCAGCCCCAGCATTTT
cdr3_aa: CSAKGQERLWSNQPQHF
clone_size: .
j_call: TRBJ1-5
d_call: TRBD1
v_call: TRBV20-1

cdr3_nt: TGCGCCAGCAGGTCTGGGACAGGTTTAGGGGCGAACACTGAAGCTTTCTTT
cdr3_aa: CASRSGTGLGANTEAFF
clone_size: many
j_call: TRBJ1-1
d_call: TRBD1
v_call: TRBV5-1

cdr3_nt: TGCAGCGCCAGGACAGGGGAGAGTAATTCACCCCTCCACTTT
cdr3_aa: CSARTGESNSPLHF
clone_size: .
j_call: TRBJ1-6
d_call: TRBD1
v_call: TRBV20-1

cdr3_nt: TGTGCCATTACAGGGGGCCCCTACGAGCAGTACTTC
cdr3_aa: CAITGGPYEQYF
clone_size: .
j_call: TRBJ2-7
d_call: TRBD1
v_call: TRBV28

cdr3_nt: TGTGCCAGCACCTCCCCCCGGACAGTGGCTGGGACCCAGTACTTC
cdr3_aa: CASTSPRTVAGTQYF
clone_size: many
j_call: TRBJ2-5
d_call: .
v_call: TRBV28

cdr3_nt: TGCGCCAGCAGCCAAGATAGCGGGAACTACAATGAGCAGTTCTTC
cdr3_aa: CASSQDSGNYNEQFF
clone_size: many
j_call: TRBJ2-1
d_call: TRBD2
v_call: TRBV4-1

cdr3_nt: TGTGCCAGCAGTTCCGGGGACATCGGCAATCAGCCCCAGCATTTT
cdr3_aa: CASSSGDIGNQPQHF
clone_size: few
j_call: TRBJ1-5
d_call: .
v_call: TRBV27

cdr3_nt: TGCGCCAGCAGCTTGGAGGGAGGCCAGCCCCAGCATTTT
cdr3_aa: CASSLEGGQPQHF
clone_size: many
j_call: TRBJ1-5
d_call: .
v_call: TRBV5-1

cdr3_nt: TGCAGTGCGGGATACGGGAGCTCCTACAATGAGCAGTTCTTC
cdr3_aa: CSAGYGSSYNEQFF
clone_size: .
j_call: TRBJ2-1
d_call: .
v_call: TRBV20-1

cdr3_nt: TGTGCCAGCAGTCCTGATCCCTACGAGCAGTACTTC
cdr3_aa: CASSPDPYEQYF
clone_size: many
j_call: TRBJ2-7
d_call: .
v_call: TRBV27

cdr3_nt: TGTGCCAGCAGCTTAGGTGTGGAATTGTACGAGCAGTACTTC
cdr3_aa: CASSLGVELYEQYF
clone_size: many
j_call: TRBJ2-7
d_call: .
v_call: TRBV11-2

cdr3_nt: TGTGCCAGCAGTTTATTACAGGGGGTCTCCTACGAGCAGTACTTC
cdr3_aa: CASSLLQGVSYEQYF
clone_size: many
j_call: TRBJ2-7
d_call: TRBD1
v_call: TRBV28

cdr3_nt: TGCAGTGCTAGGGGCAGGAGCTCCTACGAGCAGTACTTC
cdr3_aa: CSARGRSSYEQYF
clone_size: .
j_call: TRBJ2-7
d_call: .
v_call: TRBV20-1

cdr3_nt: TGCGCCAGCAGCTTACAGGGGGACTCCTACGAGCAGTACTTC
cdr3_aa: CASSLQGDSYEQYF
clone_size: .
j_call: TRBJ2-7
d_call: TRBD1
v_call: TRBV5-1

cdr3_nt: TGTGCCAGCAGTCTTAAGACACACTACACCGGGGAGCTGTTTTTT
cdr3_aa: CASSLKTHYTGELFF
clone_size: many
j_call: TRBJ2-2
d_call: .
v_call: TRBV6-1

cdr3_nt: TGTGCCTGGAGTTTCCCCGGGGCAGATACGCAGTATTTT
cdr3_aa: CAWSFPGADTQYF
clone_size: many
j_call: TRBJ2-3
d_call: .
v_call: TRBV30

cdr3_nt: TGTGCCAGCAGTTACGGACCAGAGACCCAGTACTTC
cdr3_aa: CASSYGPETQYF
clone_size: many
j_call: TRBJ2-5
d_call: .
v_call: TRBV28

cdr3_nt: TGTGCCAGCAGCCGCGTAGGACCGAACACCGGGGAGCTGTTTTTT
cdr3_aa: CASSRVGPNTGELFF
clone_size: many
j_call: TRBJ2-2
d_call: .
v_call: TRBV7-2

cdr3_nt: TGTGCCAGCAGTTACTCGAGGCGGGACAGTTCGAGCTACGAGCAGTACTTC
cdr3_aa: CASSYSRRDSSSYEQYF
clone_size: .
j_call: TRBJ2-7
d_call: .
v_call: TRBV6-6

cdr3_nt: TGCGCCAGCAGCTTCGGGACTAGCGACAACACCGGGGAGCTGTTTTTT
cdr3_aa: CASSFGTSDNTGELFF
clone_size: .
j_call: TRBJ2-2
d_call: TRBD2
v_call: TRBV5-1

cdr3_nt: TGTGCCAGCAGCCAGAGTTCCGTCGCCGCTACGCAGTATTTT
cdr3_aa: CASSQSSVAATQYF
clone_size: many
j_call: TRBJ2-3
d_call: .
v_call: TRBV3-1

cdr3_nt: TGTGCCAGCAGCCAAGACAGATTCTCCTACGAGCAGTACTTC
cdr3_aa: CASSQDRFSYEQYF
clone_size: few
j_call: TRBJ2-7
d_call: .
v_call: TRBV7-2

cdr3_nt: TGTGCCAGCAGCTTGGTTCTGGGGGCCCAAGAGACCCAGTACTTC
cdr3_aa: CASSLVLGAQETQYF
clone_size: .
j_call: TRBJ2-5
d_call: .
v_call: TRBV12-3/TRBV12-4

cdr3_nt: TGTGCCAGCAGTGACCGCGGACTAGAAGACGAGCAGTACTTC
cdr3_aa: CASSDRGLEDEQYF
clone_size: many
j_call: TRBJ2-7
d_call: TRBD2
v_call: TRBV6-4

cdr3_nt: TGTGCCAGCAGCTATACCTACGAGCAGTACTTC
cdr3_aa: CASSYTYEQYF
clone_size: many
j_call: TRBJ2-7
d_call: .
v_call: TRBV7-9